This T cell receptor beta chain stems from a study of cytomegalovirus exposure and HLA in healthy donors. Vbeta (60) and Jbeta (13) primers were used in the PCR. Per the authors' pipeline: Tens of millions of unique TCR beta chains, 9 million to 12 million shared, were counted in a later analysis. The table came from immunoSEQ multiplex PCR; TCRdb's copy has only in-frame clones and leaves some out. V and J calls and clone size are those listed in that table; D and trimming were worked out from the DNA. This sample has about 83,000 clones, with about 77% found just once. On this clone: Its antigen is not identified.

Per germline, CDR1 SGHRS and CDR2 YFSETQ. CDR3 length: 14 residues. The ends were cut back, 0 bases at V and 8 bases at J, with 12 bases in the middle. Whole-study findings and limits: Analyzed later, association rates of TCRs varied across HLA loci, with DRB1 most and HLA-C fewest. Published work reported that the classifier diagnosed cytomegalovirus status with high specificity and sensitivity.

J is TRBJ2-1 and V is TRBV5-1; perhaps TRBD1 as D (5 bases). This sequence originates from a man in his fifties or sixties in good health and CMV-seronegative. The sequencing sample was made of PBMCs. The CDR3 DNA reads as TGCGCCAGCAGCTTGGGGGTATGGGGCGATGAGCAGTTCTTC. This translates into CASSLGVWGDEQFF.